These 25 T cell receptor beta chains were all obtained from the same sample, sequenced in a study of metastatic and nonmetastatic thyroid tumors. Thyroid surgery was preceded by no treatment in any patient. From the PCR reads, TCRdb re-called clones with MiXCR. The sample lists around 16,000 clones; roughly 26% were seen once. Input material: blood. These receptor sequences come from a male donor with papillary thyroid cancer or a benign thyroid nodule (not recorded which). Some clones in this sample may be carry-over from other donors' samples.

This clone was recorded many times. The V gene is TRBV2, the J gene TRBJ2-5; 11 bases are shared with TRBD2. CDR3 size: 17 residues. CDR1 and CDR2 from the germline V gene are SNHLY and FYNNEI. J was trimmed by 0 bases and V by 4 bases; bases with no gene match: 7. The CDR3 sequence is CASSVSLAGGYQETQYF. DNA for the CDR3: TGTGCCAGCAGTGTAAGCCTAGCGGGGGGATACCAAGAGACCCAGTACTTC.

This clone was observed many times. V gene TRBV6-1 combines with J gene TRBJ2-1, with D possibly TRBD2 on 6 matching bases. Trimming cost V 6 bases and J 0 bases, with 15 bases left between them. CDR3 length: 16 amino acids. Per the germline V gene, CDR1 is MNHNS and CDR2 is SASEGT. CDR3 region: CASRGGEGPSYNEQFF. The CDR3 coding sequence is TGTGCCAGCAGGGGAGGCGAGGGCCCCTCCTACAATGAGCAGTTCTTC.

This clone counts as medium-sized. The V and J genes are TRBV6-1 and TRBJ2-1; TRBD2 matches at 12 bases. The germline gives CDR1 MNHNS, CDR2 SASEGT. The CDR3 is made up of 15 amino acids. The trim removed 3 bases at V and 7 bases at J, leaving 4 bases unmatched. CDR3 bases: TGTGCCAGCAGTGAGACTAGCGGGAGTGTAAATGAGCAGTTCTTC. Its translation: CASSETSGSVNEQFF.

There are many counts of this clone. The chain recombines TRBV27 with TRBJ1-1; tentatively, D is TRBD1 (6 bases). CDR1 MNHEY and CDR2 SMNVEV come from the germline V gene (reference sequence). V lost 6 bases and J 0 bases, leaving 14 bases between the germline ends. The CDR3 sequence is 15 residues long. The CDR3 protein is CASRTTGYLNTEAFF. The CDR3 nucleotides are TGTGCCAGCAGGACCACAGGGTATCTGAACACTGAAGCTTTCTTT.

A single count supports this clone. J is TRBJ2-7 and V is TRBV5-1, with 8 bases identical to TRBD2. The V segment lost 3 bases and the J segment 2 bases; nucleotides outside the gene matches: 7. The CDR3 is 15 residues long. The germline CDR1 and CDR2 sequences are SGHRS and YFSETQ. The CDR3 DNA reads as TGCGCCAGCAGCTCAGTAGCGGGACCCGCCTACGAGCAGTACTTC. It encodes CASSSVAGPAYEQYF.

V is TRBV5-1 and J is TRBJ1-4; D is unresolved. The length of the CDR3 is 15 residues. CDR1 is SGHRS and CDR2 is YFSETQ in the germline V gene. Trimming shortened V by 4 bases and J by 3 bases, and 13 bases separated the two germline ends. In nucleotides, the CDR3 is TGCGCCAGCAGCCCACAGCCCGGATCTAATGAAAAACTGTTTTTT. This gives the protein CASSPQPGSNEKLFF.

The chain uses TRBV9 and TRBJ2-3, with D maybe TRBD2 (6 bases). V was shortened by 9 bases and J by 2 bases, with 19 bases between the two germline ends. Germline V gene data show CDR1 as SGDLS and CDR2 as YYNGEE. The CDR3 loop spans 15 amino acids. In DNA, the CDR3 is TGTGCCATCTGCGAATCGGGACTTTACACAGATACGCAGTATTTT. Protein sequence: CAICESGLYTDTQYF.

The DNA for the CDR3 is TGTGCCTCAGCAGGGTACACTGAAGCTTTCTTT. It specifies CASAGYTEAFF. V is TRBV30 and J is TRBJ1-1, with a tentative D call TRBD1 (5 bases). From germline, CDR1 is GTSNPN and CDR2 SVGIG (reference sequence). V was cut by 7 bases and J by 3 bases, with 9 bases left in between. The CDR3 is 11 amino acids. The variable domain in full, completed from reference TRBV30 and TRBJ1-1, reads SQTIHQWPATLVQPVGSPLSLECTVEGTSNPNLYWYRQAAGRGLQLLFYSVGIGQISSEVPQNLSASRPQDRQFILSSKKLLLSDSGFYLCASAGYTEAFFGQGTRLTVV.

This clone was recorded many times. The CDR3 DNA is TGTGCCAGCAGCTTAGATCACAAGGTGTTCTATAATTCACCCCTCCACTTT. The encoded protein is CASSLDHKVFYNSPLHF. The gene calls are TRBV11-2 and TRBJ1-6; D not resolved. The CDR3 sequence is 17 residues long. CDR1 and CDR2 from the germline V gene are SGHAT and FQNNGV. V gave up 0 bases and J gave up 3 bases, with 12 bases separating them. Supplemented by reference TRBV11-2 and TRBJ1-6, the full variable domain reads EAGVAQSPRYKIIEKRQSVAFWCNPISGHATLYWYQQILGQGPKLLIQFQNNGVVDDSQLPKDRFSAERLKGVDSTLKIQPAKLEDSAVYLCASSLDHKVFYNSPLHFGNGTRLTVT.

This clone was counted many times. Given a much more abundant clone one base away, this may be a read error. The rearrangement links TRBV6-4 to TRBJ2-3, with D maybe TRBD2 (5 bases). V was shortened by 0 bases and J by 1 base, with 5 bases between the two germline ends. Germline CDR1 reads MRHNA; CDR2 reads SNTAGT. The CDR3 is 14 amino acids. CDR3: CASSDSRGTDTQYF. The CDR3 bases are TGTGCCAGCAGTGACTCGCGGGGCACAGATACGCAGTATTTT.

In its sample, this clone is medium-sized. This rearrangement joins TRBV19 to TRBJ2-7; 9 bases line up with TRBD1. The germline CDR1 and CDR2 sequences are LNHDA and SQIVND (reference sequence). After removal of 5 bases from V and 3 bases from J, the junction contained 8 bases not matched to a gene. The CDR3 covers 15 residues. In DNA, the CDR3 is TGTGCCAGTAGTGACTTGGGACAGGGTGGCTACGAGCAGTACTTC. This sequence encodes CASSDLGQGGYEQYF.

This clone was counted between two and nine times. The chain links TRBV4-1 to TRBJ2-7; the D is unclear. CDR1 and CDR2 from the germline V gene are MGHRA and YSYEKL. The CDR3 loop spans 17 amino acids. Deletions cut 2 bases from V and 0 bases from J, with 17 bases between. This chain's CDR3 is CASSQYWAVAASYEQYF. The CDR3 nucleotides are TGCGCCAGCAGCCAATATTGGGCTGTGGCGGCCTCCTACGAGCAGTACTTC.

By share, this clone counts as medium-sized. The chain employs TRBV2 and TRBJ1-2; 7 positions agree with TRBD1. Germline CDR1 is SNHLY and CDR2 is FYNNEI. There are 12 residues in the CDR3. J lost 4 bases, V lost 8 bases, and 4 bases had no gene match. CDR3 nucleotides: TGTGCCAGCTGGGGACAGTCCTATGGCTACACCTTC. This gives the protein CASWGQSYGYTF.

In this sample, this clone turned up many times. The V and J genes are TRBV7-6 and TRBJ2-7, with a possible D match to TRBD2 (6 bases). The ends were cut back, 9 bases at V and 6 bases at J, with 15 bases in the middle. The CDR3 sequence is 12 residues long. Germline CDR1 is SGHVS and CDR2 is FNYEAQ. The CDR3 spells CASSHSGSEQYF. The CDR3 DNA is TGTGCCAGTTCCCATAGCGGCAGCGAGCAGTACTTC.

The V gene is TRBV7-2, the J gene TRBJ2-7; 9 bases align to TRBD2. The CDR3 is made up of 14 amino acids. V shed 3 bases, J shed 2 bases, and the junction held 2 bases outside the gene matches. CDR1 is SGHTA, CDR2 FQGNSA, per germline. The CDR3 nucleotides read TGTGCCAGCAGCTTCGGCGGGGGGGCCTACGAGCAGTACTTC. It codes for CASSFGGGAYEQYF.

This clone ranks as medium-sized (0.01 to 0.1%). This rearrangement joins TRBV6-4 to TRBJ2-2, with D maybe TRBD1 (6 bases). CDR3 size: 15 residues. The V gene lost 0 bases and the J gene lost 5 bases, with 10 bases spanning the gap. CDR1 is MRHNA, CDR2 SNTAGT, per germline. The CDR3 region is CASSDSWDTTGELFF. The CDR3 DNA sequence: TGTGCCAGCAGTGACTCATGGGACACAACCGGGGAGCTGTTTTTT.

This clone was observed a few times. The V call is TRBV12-3 or TRBV12-4, the J call TRBJ2-4; 8 nucleotides agree with TRBD1. The CDR3 totals 14 residues. The junction had 6 bases not matched to a gene; V was cut back by 5 bases and J by 6 bases. The CDR3 region is CASSLPQGVNIQYF. As DNA, the CDR3 is TGTGCCAGCAGTCTCCCACAGGGGGTAAACATTCAGTACTTC.

This clone was seen ten or more times. The rearrangement uses TRBV27 and TRBJ1-1; D gene uncertain. The CDR3 contains 13 residues. CDR1 is MNHEY, CDR2 SMNVEV, per germline (reference sequence). Between the trimmed V and J ends, which lost 7 bases and 1 base, there was a span of 10 bases. The CDR3 protein is CASMSWGNTEAFF. CDR3 DNA sequence: TGTGCCAGCATGTCCTGGGGGAACACTGAAGCTTTCTTT.

The chain recombines TRBV11-1 with TRBJ2-1; no firm D call. V was clipped by 5 bases and J by 3 bases, with 17 bases between them. This CDR3 region has 16 residues. Germline CDR1 is SGHAT and CDR2 is FQDESV (reference sequence). CDR3 amino acids: CASSHTLTDGYNEQFF. CDR3 bases: TGTGCCAGCAGCCATACCTTGACGGACGGCTACAATGAGCAGTTCTTC.

This clone was picked up many times. The genes are TRBV24-1 and TRBJ2-5, with 8 bases aligning to TRBD1. Per germline, CDR1 KGHDR and CDR2 SFDVKD. Trimming took 4 bases from V and 5 from J; bases not matched to a gene: 20. The CDR3 loop spans 19 amino acids. Written as DNA, the CDR3 is TGTGCCACCAGTGACTCCGACGGGACAGGCGGCGCAGGTTGGGAGACCCAGTACTTC. Amino acid sequence: CATSDSDGTGGAGWETQYF.

The chain joins TRBV11-2 to TRBJ2-7; D is undetermined. This CDR3 contains 14 residues. The germline gives CDR1 SGHAT, CDR2 FQNNGV. Between the trimmed V and J ends, which lost 4 bases and 0 bases, there was a span of 10 bases. CDR3 sequence: CASSSTRSSYEQYF. CDR3 nucleotide sequence: TGTGCCAGCAGCTCAACTCGCAGCTCCTACGAGCAGTACTTC. The full variable domain, in which reference TRBV11-2 and TRBJ2-7 provide the parts outside the CDR3, is EAGVAQSPRYKIIEKRQSVAFWCNPISGHATLYWYQQILGQGPKLLIQFQNNGVVDDSQLPKDRFSAERLKGVDSTLKIQPAKLEDSAVYLCASSSTRSSYEQYFGPGTRLTVT.

J is TRBJ2-6 and V is TRBV6-4; no reliable D call. From germline, CDR1 is MRHNA and CDR2 SNTAGT. V shed 0 bases and J shed 0 bases, with 6 bases lying between them. The CDR3 sequence is 16 residues long. The CDR3 DNA reads as TGTGCCAGCAGTGACTCACGCGGCTCTGGGGCCAACGTCCTGACTTTC. It translates to CASSDSRGSGANVLTF.

The J gene is TRBJ2-1, the V gene TRBV20-1, with D hard to call. There are 16 residues in the CDR3. Germline loops: CDR1 DFQATT, CDR2 SNEGSKA (reference sequence). V lost 6 bases to trimming and J lost 0 bases, with 18 bases between them. Here the CDR3 reads CSAPLSWSLSYNEQFF. CDR3 bases: TGCAGTGCCCCCCTCTCTTGGTCTCTCTCCTACAATGAGCAGTTCTTC.

There are many counts of this clone. CDR3 in amino acids: CASSLMGPGELFF. As DNA, the CDR3 is TGTGCCAGCAGCTTAATGGGGCCCGGGGAGCTGTTTTTT. This chain connects TRBV7-3 to TRBJ2-2, with D perhaps matching TRBD1 (5 bases). CDR1 is SGHTA and CDR2 is FQGTGA in the germline V gene. Trimming removed 1 base at V and 6 bases at J, with 6 bases between. This CDR3 has 13 amino acids.

This clone came up many times. This sequence joins TRBV11-2 and TRBJ2-1; 12 nucleotides align to TRBD2. Germline V gives CDR1 SGHAT, CDR2 FQNNGV. The CDR3 is 13 residues long. After removal of 5 bases from V and 12 bases from J, the junction contained 5 bases not matched to a gene. DNA for the CDR3: TGTGCCAGCAGCCGCGAGACTAGCGGGGGGCAGTTCTTC. Translated, it gives CASSRETSGGQFF.